The next 3 T cell receptor beta chains were all read from a single sample in a study of control samples from healthy donors and cancer patients. The repertoire was sequenced with immunoSEQ multiplex PCR; TCRdb's copy has only in-frame clones and lacks some. Of tens of thousands of clones in the sample, approximately 90% were seen once. Specimen: PBMCs. The receptors stem from a man aged 40-50 years with colorectal cancer.

The chain is built from TRBV7-9 and TRBJ2-5, with D uncertain. CDR1 and CDR2 from the germline V gene are SEHNR and FQNEAQ (reference sequence). The V gene lost 3 bases and the J gene lost 5 bases, with 13 bases spanning the gap. The CDR3 contains 14 residues. The CDR3 DNA reads TGTGCCAGCAGCTTGGCGGAAGAGTGGGAGACCCAGTACTTC. It specifies CASSLAEEWETQYF.

The rearrangement links TRBV27 to TRBJ1-1; no definite D call. The V gene's germline CDR1 is MNHEY and CDR2 SMNVEV (reference sequence). This CDR3 has 14 amino acids. V shed 6 bases and J shed 0 bases, with 11 bases lying between them. As DNA, the CDR3 is TGTGCCAGCAGACCCGCGCAGGTGAACACTGAAGCTTTCTTT. It is translated as CASRPAQVNTEAFF.

A few counts support this clone. V is TRBV14 and J is TRBJ2-1; either TRBD1 or TRBD2 may supply D (5 bases each). Germline V lookup: CDR1 SGHDN, CDR2 FVKESK. This CDR3 comprises 15 residues. Trimming shortened V by 6 bases and J by 4 bases, and 16 bases separated the two germline ends. The CDR3 protein is CASSSGRSFYNEQFF. The CDR3 nucleotides read TGTGCCAGCAGTTCGGGGCGTTCCTTTTACAATGAGCAGTTCTTC.